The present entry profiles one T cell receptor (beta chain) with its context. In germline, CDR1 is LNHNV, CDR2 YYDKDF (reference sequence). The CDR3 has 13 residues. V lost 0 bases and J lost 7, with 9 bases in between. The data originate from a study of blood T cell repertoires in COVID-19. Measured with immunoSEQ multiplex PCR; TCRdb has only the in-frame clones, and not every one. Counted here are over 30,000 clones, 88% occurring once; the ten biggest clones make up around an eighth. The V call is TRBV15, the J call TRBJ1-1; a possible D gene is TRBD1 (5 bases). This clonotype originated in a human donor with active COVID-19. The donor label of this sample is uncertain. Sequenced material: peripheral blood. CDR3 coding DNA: TGTGCCACCAGCAGAGATAGGGGCCTTGAAGCTTTCTTT. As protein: CATSRDRGLEAFF.